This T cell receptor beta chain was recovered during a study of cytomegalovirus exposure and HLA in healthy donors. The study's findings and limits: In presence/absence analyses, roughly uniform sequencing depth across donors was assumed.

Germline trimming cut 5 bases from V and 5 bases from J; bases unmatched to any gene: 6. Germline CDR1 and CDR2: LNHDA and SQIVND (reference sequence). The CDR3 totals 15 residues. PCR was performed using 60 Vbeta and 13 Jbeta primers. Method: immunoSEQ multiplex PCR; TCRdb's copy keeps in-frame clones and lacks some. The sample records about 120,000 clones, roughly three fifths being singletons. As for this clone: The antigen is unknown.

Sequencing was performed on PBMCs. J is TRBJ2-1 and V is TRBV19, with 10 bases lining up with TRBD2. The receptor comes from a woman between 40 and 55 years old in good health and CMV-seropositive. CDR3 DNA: TGTGCCAGTAGTCGGTCAGGGACTAGCGACAATGAGCAGTTCTTC. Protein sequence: CASSRSGTSDNEQFF.